This T cell receptor (beta chain) was captured by sequencing in a study of T cell responses to AZD1222 COVID-19 vaccine. Remarks on this clone: The antigen is undetermined.

The protocol was immunoSEQ multiplex PCR, while the TCRdb copy is restricted to in-frame clones and leaves out a portion. The sample holds about 140,000 clones, roughly 92% seen once. General study findings and limits: Females made up more of the donors, who were largely white British, and clonal diversity may have come out too low. Unmutated variant regions reportedly attract nearly half of all spike-specific TCRs. Only 5 or 6 people who got AZD1222 tested seropositive at baseline.

J was trimmed by 2 bases and V by 1 base; bases with no gene match: 4. The germline gives CDR1 SGHTS, CDR2 YDEGEE. The CDR3 length is 15 residues. Recipients boosted at about 4 weeks or about 12 weeks are pooled. The input for sequencing was peripheral blood, taken 28 days after the second AZD1222 dose. This receptor was obtained from an adult who received the AZD1222 COVID-19 vaccine. The chain is built from TRBV5-8 and TRBJ2-3, with 7 bases fitting TRBD2. The CDR3 loop reads CASSLIRGDTDTQYF. CDR3 in DNA: TGTGCCAGCAGCTTGATCCGGGGGGACACAGATACGCAGTATTTT. The entire variable domain, with the rest obtained from reference TRBV5-8 and TRBJ2-3, is as follows: EAGVTQSPTHLIKTRGQQATLRCSPISGHTSVYWYQQALGLGLQFLLWYDEGEERNRGNFPPRFSGRQFPNYSSELNVNALELEDSALYLCASSLIRGDTDTQYFGPGTRLTVL.